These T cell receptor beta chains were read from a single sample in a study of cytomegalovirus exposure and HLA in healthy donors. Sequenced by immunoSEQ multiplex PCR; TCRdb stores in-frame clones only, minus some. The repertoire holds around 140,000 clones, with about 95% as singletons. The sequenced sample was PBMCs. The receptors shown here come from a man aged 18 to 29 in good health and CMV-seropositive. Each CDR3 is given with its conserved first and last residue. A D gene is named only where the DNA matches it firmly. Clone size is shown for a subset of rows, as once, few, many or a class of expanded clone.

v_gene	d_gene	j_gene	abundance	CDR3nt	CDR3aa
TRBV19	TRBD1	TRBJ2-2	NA	TGTGCCAGTAGCAGGGGGGACAGGGAGATCACCGGGGAGCTGTTTTTT	CASSRGDREITGELFF
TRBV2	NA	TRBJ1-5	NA	TGTGCCAGCACCACAGAGTCTTATCAGCCCCAGCATTTT	CASTTESYQPQHF
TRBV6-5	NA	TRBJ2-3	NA	TGTGCCAGCAGTTCTAGGAGGGCAGATACGCAGTATTTT	CASSSRRADTQYF
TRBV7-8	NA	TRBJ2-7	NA	TGTGCCAGCAGCGGACACTTCGAGCAGTACTTC	CASSGHFEQYF
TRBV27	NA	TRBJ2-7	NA	TGTGCCAGCAGTTTATCAAGAGGTTACGAGCAGTACTTC	CASSLSRGYEQYF
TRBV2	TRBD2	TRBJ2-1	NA	TGTGCCAGCGGCCTATCAGTACTAGCGGGAAGGGGTAAGCAGTTCTTC	CASGLSVLAGRGKQFF
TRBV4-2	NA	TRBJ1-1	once	TGTGCCAGCAGCCAAAGCTTGAACACTGAAGCTTTCTTT	CASSQSLNTEAFF
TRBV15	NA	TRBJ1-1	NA	TGTGCCACCAGCAGAGTGCAGGGAAGCACTGAAGCTTTCTTT	CATSRVQGSTEAFF
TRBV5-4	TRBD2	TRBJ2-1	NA	TGTGCCAGCAGCTTACTAGCGGGAGTGGGGAATGAGCAGTTCTTC	CASSLLAGVGNEQFF
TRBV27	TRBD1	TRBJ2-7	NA	TGTGCCAGCAGTTTATTTGGACAGGAGGCCTACGAGCAGTACTTC	CASSLFGQEAYEQYF
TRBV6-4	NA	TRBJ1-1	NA	TGTGCCAGCAGTGTGGTGGAGGGCACCTCGGCTTTCTTT	CASSVVEGTSAFF
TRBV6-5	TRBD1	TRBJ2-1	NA	TGTGCCAGCAGTTACTCAGGGACAGGGGGCGATGAGCAGTTCTTC	CASSYSGTGGDEQFF
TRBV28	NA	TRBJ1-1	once	TGTGCCAGCAGCCGGGGGACGAATGAAGCTTTCTTT	CASSRGTNEAFF
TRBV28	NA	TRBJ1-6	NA	TGTGCCAGCAGTTTATCGGGCAGGGGTGGTAATTCACCCCTCCACTTT	CASSLSGRGGNSPLHF
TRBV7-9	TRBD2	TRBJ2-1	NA	TGTGCCAGCGACCCGGGGACTAGCGGGAGAGGCAATGAGCAGTTCTTC	CASDPGTSGRGNEQFF
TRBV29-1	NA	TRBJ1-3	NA	TGCAGCGCGAACATAGCCTCTGGAAACACCATATATTTT	CSANIASGNTIYF
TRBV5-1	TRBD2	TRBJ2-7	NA	TGCGCCAGCAGAAGACTAGCGGGAAACCCTGAGGGCTACGAGCAGTACTTC	CASRRLAGNPEGYEQYF
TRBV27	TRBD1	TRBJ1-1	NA	TGTGCCAGCAGGGTTACAGGGGGCACTGAAGCTTTCTTT	CASRVTGGTEAFF
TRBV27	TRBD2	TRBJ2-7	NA	TGTGCCAGCAGCAGGGGACTAGACGAGCAGTACTTC	CASSRGLDEQYF
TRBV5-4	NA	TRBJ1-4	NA	TGTGCCAGCAGCTTGGCCGGGGAGGGGGCTAATGAAAAACTGTTTTTT	CASSLAGEGANEKLFF
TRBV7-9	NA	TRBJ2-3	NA	TGTGCCAGCAGCTTATTTGGCGGGGTGGTAGCGGATACGCAGTATTTT	CASSLFGGVVADTQYF
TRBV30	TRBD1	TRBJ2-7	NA	TGTGCCTGGAGCCGACAGGGGGCCAACGAGCAGTACTTC	CAWSRQGANEQYF
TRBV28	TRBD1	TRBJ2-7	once	TGTGCCAGCAGTTTGGAGGAGGGACAGGGTATCTACGAGCAGTACTTC	CASSLEEGQGIYEQYF
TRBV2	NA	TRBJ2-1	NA	TGTGCCAGCAGTGATAAACAGCAGGGTCCTCAGTTCTTC	CASSDKQQGPQFF
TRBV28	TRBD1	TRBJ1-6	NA	TGTGCCAGCACCGTAAGCTGGGGACAGGGAAATTCACCCCTCCACTTT	CASTVSWGQGNSPLHF
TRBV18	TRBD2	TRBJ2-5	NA	TGTGCCAGCTCACCACTAGCGGGAGGTCTCCAAGAGACCCAGTACTTC	CASSPLAGGLQETQYF
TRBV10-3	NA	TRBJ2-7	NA	TGTGCCATCAGCCGAGTGGAGCAGCACGACGAGCAGTACTTC	CAISRVEQHDEQYF
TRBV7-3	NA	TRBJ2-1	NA	TGTGCCAGCAGCTTAACGGCCCCCTCGGCCCGACTCGGCGAGGCCGACAATGAGCAGTTCTTC	CASSLTAPSARLGEADNEQFF
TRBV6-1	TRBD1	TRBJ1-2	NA	TGTGCCAGCAGTGGACTACAGGGGCAAAACACCTATGGCTACACCTTC	CASSGLQGQNTYGYTF
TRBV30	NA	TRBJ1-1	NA	TGTGCCTGGACTGTACAGGCAAACACTGAAGCTTTCTTT	CAWTVQANTEAFF
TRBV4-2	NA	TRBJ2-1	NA	TGTGCCAGCAGCCCCGAACCCTCCCACAGCTCCTACAATGAGCAGTTCTTC	CASSPEPSHSSYNEQFF
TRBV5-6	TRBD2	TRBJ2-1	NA	TGTGCCAGCAGCTTGGCGGCTAGCGGGTTCCCTGAGCAGTTCTTC	CASSLAASGFPEQFF
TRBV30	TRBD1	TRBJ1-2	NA	TGTGCCTCAACGACAGGGGGCTATAACTATGGCTACACCTTC	CASTTGGYNYGYTF
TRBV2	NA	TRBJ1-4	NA	TGTGCCAGCAGTGAGGGTTGGGGTAGCGGGGAAAAACTGTTTTTT	CASSEGWGSGEKLFF
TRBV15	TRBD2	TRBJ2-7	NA	TGTGCCACCAGCAGACAAAAACTAGCGGGAGGGTTCCACGAGCAGTACTTC	CATSRQKLAGGFHEQYF
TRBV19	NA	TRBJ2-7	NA	TGTGCCAGTAGTATGGGCGAATCCTACGAGCAGTACTTC	CASSMGESYEQYF
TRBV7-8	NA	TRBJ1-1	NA	TGTGCCAGCAGTCTCCGCGGGGCCCCTGAAGCTTTCTTT	CASSLRGAPEAFF